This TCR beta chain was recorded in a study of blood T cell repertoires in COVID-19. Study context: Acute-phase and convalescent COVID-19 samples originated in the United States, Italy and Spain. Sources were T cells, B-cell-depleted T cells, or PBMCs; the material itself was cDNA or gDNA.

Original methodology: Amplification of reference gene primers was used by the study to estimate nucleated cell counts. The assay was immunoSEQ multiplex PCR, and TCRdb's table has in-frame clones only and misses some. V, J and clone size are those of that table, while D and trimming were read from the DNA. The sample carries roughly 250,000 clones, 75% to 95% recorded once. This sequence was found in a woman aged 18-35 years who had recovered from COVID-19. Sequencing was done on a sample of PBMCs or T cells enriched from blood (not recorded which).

CDR3 sequence (DNA): TGTGCCAGCAGCCCGTCCCCCCTATCAGAAGCTTTCTTT. This encodes CASSPSPLSEAFF. The rearrangement uses TRBV11-3 and TRBJ1-1, with D unclear. Germline V CDR1 and CDR2: SGHNT, YENEEA. With 5 bases removed from V and 8 bases from J, the gap between germline ends came to 15 bases. This CDR3 region has 13 residues.